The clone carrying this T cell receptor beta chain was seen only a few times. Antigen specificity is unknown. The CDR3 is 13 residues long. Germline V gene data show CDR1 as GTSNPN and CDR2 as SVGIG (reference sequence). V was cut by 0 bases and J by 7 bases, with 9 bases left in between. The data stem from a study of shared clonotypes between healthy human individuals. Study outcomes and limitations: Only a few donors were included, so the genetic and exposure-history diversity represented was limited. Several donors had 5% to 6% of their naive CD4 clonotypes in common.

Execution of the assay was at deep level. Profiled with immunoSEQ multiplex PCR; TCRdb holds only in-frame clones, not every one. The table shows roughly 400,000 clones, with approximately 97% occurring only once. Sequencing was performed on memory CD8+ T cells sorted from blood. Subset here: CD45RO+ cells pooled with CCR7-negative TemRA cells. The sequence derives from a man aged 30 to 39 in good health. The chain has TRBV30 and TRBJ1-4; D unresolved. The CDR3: CAWSVGPVEKLFF. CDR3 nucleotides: TGTGCCTGGAGTGTAGGGCCGGTTGAAAAACTGTTTTTT.